Below, 14 T cell receptor beta chains from the same sample are listed, as sequenced in a study of shared clonotypes between healthy human individuals. Only in-frame clones appear in the TCRdb table, and some are missing; sequencing was by immunoSEQ multiplex PCR. The sample has approximately 99,000 clones, around 68% seen once. The material sequenced was memory CD8+ T cells sorted from blood. Subset indicated: CD45RO+ cells pooled with CCR7-negative TemRA cells. All receptors derive from a woman aged 25 to 45 in good health.

The chain couples TRBV28 to TRBJ2-2, with a weak D call TRBD1 (6 bases). The CDR3 is 15 residues long. Germline V lookup: CDR1 MDHEN, CDR2 SYDVKM. V lost 7 bases to trimming and J lost 2 bases, with 14 bases between them. For the CDR3, the DNA is TGTGCCAGCAAAACCTGGGGGACAAACACCGGGGAGCTGTTTTTT. Translated: CASKTWGTNTGELFF. Full variable domain (remainder filled in from reference TRBV28 and TRBJ2-2): DVKVTQSSRYLVKRTGEKVFLECVQDMDHENMFWYRQDPGLGLRLIYFSYDVKMKEKGDIPEGYSVSREKKERFSLILESASTNQTSMYLCASKTWGTNTGELFFGEGSRLTVL.

The chain has TRBV10-1 and TRBJ2-1, with 8 bases that match TRBD2. Germline V lookup: CDR1 WNHNN, CDR2 SYGVQD (reference sequence). Trimming removed 0 bases from V and 8 bases from J; junction bases left unmatched: 6. The CDR3 is 15 amino acids. CDR3 nucleotide sequence: TGCGCCAGCAGTGAGTCCGGAGGACTAGCCTATGAGCAGTTCTTC. Translated, it gives CASSESGGLAYEQFF.

The sample holds one count of this clone. The chain uses TRBV30 and TRBJ2-1, with TRBD1 identical over 9 bases. V was pared by 2 bases and J by 9 bases, with 8 bases of the junction left unmatched. The CDR3 has 14 amino acids. Germline values: CDR1 GTSNPN, CDR2 SVGIG (reference sequence). CDR3 bases: TGTGCCTGGAGTCGGGGGACAGGGCTTCTTGAGCAGTTCTTC. Amino acid sequence: CAWSRGTGLLEQFF.

The CDR3 DNA follows: TGTGCCAGCAGCCCTTTTTCGGATGGGAACACTGAAGCTTTCTTT. The encoded protein is CASSPFSDGNTEAFF. The V gene is TRBV11-1, the J gene TRBJ1-1; D gene unclear. Per germline, CDR1 SGHAT and CDR2 FQDESV (reference sequence). The V and J ends lost 5 bases and 1 base respectively, with 14 bases between them. This CDR3 is 15 amino acids long.

A note on this clone: Other nucleotide sequences in the sample specify the same CDR3. The V and J genes are TRBV2 and TRBJ2-2; D may be TRBD1 (6 bases). The CDR3 is 14 residues long. CDR1 and CDR2 from the germline V gene are SNHLY and FYNNEI. V lost 6 bases to trimming and J lost 3 bases, with 11 bases between them. CDR3 protein: CASRPRGYTGELFF. The CDR3 DNA reads TGTGCCAGCAGACCCAGGGGCTACACCGGGGAGCTGTTTTTT.

This chain links TRBV19 with TRBJ2-7; D possibly corresponds to TRBD1 (6 bases). The CDR3 has 13 amino acids. V lost 1 base, J lost 9 bases, and 13 bases lay in between. Germline V lookup: CDR1 LNHDA, CDR2 SQIVND (reference sequence). Here the CDR3 reads CASSIVPGVGQYF. The DNA of the CDR3 is TGTGCCAGTAGTATAGTTCCAGGGGTCGGGCAGTACTTC. Using reference TRBV19 and TRBJ2-7 for the parts outside the CDR3, the full variable domain is DGGITQSPKYLFRKEGQNVTLSCEQNLNHDAMYWYRQDPGQGLRLIYYSQIVNDFQKGDIAEGYSVSREKKESFPLTVTSAQKNPTAFYLCASSIVPGVGQYFGPGTRLTVT.

The V call is TRBV10-2, the J call TRBJ2-1, with D tentatively TRBD1 (5 bases). This CDR3 spans 14 amino acids. CDR1 WSHSY and CDR2 SAAADI come from the germline V gene. V was cut by 7 bases and J by 7 bases, with 17 bases left in between. The CDR3 is CASIEQDGWNEQFF. As DNA, the CDR3 is TGCGCCAGCATCGAACAGGACGGATGGAATGAGCAGTTCTTC.

This rearrangement joins TRBV10-3 to TRBJ1-1, with D perhaps TRBD1 (5 bases). Germline V CDR1 and CDR2: ENHRY, SYGVKD. CDR3 size: 15 residues. Trimming shortened V by 6 bases and J by 0 bases, and 14 bases separated the two germline ends. CDR3 residues: CAISQSGGMNTEAFF. The CDR3 bases are TGTGCCATCAGCCAGAGCGGGGGGATGAACACTGAAGCTTTCTTT.

This chain joins TRBV4-1 and TRBJ2-7; a weak D match, TRBD1 (5 bases). Germline loops: CDR1 MGHRA, CDR2 YSYEKL. Trimming took off 3 bases at V and 6 bases at J, with 18 bases between the two ends. The CDR3 is 15 amino acids. The CDR3 spells CASSHHPLKGREQYF. CDR3 bases: TGCGCCAGCAGCCACCACCCTCTGAAGGGGCGCGAGCAGTACTTC.

The rearrangement uses TRBV5-1 and TRBJ2-7; 10 bases are shared with TRBD2. The germline V gene encodes CDR1 SGHRS and CDR2 YFSETQ. The J segment lost 4 bases and the V segment lost 1 base, leaving 2 bases of the junction unmatched. This CDR3 has 14 residues. The CDR3 DNA is TGCGCCAGCAGCTTGACTAGCGGGATATACGAGCAGTACTTC. Amino acids: CASSLTSGIYEQYF.

This clone was detected a few times. The chain carries TRBV7-9 and TRBJ2-7; D possibly corresponds to TRBD1 (6 bases). The CDR3 extends over 12 amino acids. Trimming cost V 2 bases and J 6 bases, with 8 bases left between them. The V gene's germline CDR1 is SEHNR and CDR2 FQNEAQ (reference sequence). In nucleotides, the CDR3 is TGTGCCAGCAGCTTAATGGGGGCCGAGCAGTACTTC. Translation gives CASSLMGAEQYF.

V and J are TRBV7-8 and TRBJ2-1; perhaps D is TRBD1 or TRBD2 (5 bases each). The CDR3 length is 15 residues. Trimming stripped 7 bases from V and 6 bases from J, with 19 bases between. From germline, CDR1 is SGHVS and CDR2 FQNEAQ. CDR3 amino acids: CASIYRDQGFNEQFF. The CDR3 DNA follows: TGTGCCAGCATTTACCGGGACCAGGGATTCAATGAGCAGTTCTTC.

The rearrangement links TRBV6-5 to TRBJ2-7, with a tentative D call TRBD1 (5 bases). The CDR3 runs to 14 residues. Germline V gene sequence: CDR1 MNHEY, CDR2 SVGAGI. Trimming took 6 bases from V and 1 from J, leaving 13 bases between them. Written as DNA, the CDR3 is TGTGCCAGCAGGACCCGGACATATTCCTACGAGCAGTACTTC. This translates into CASRTRTYSYEQYF.

The genes are TRBV7-9 and TRBJ2-7; D unresolved. The CDR3 runs 12 residues. Trimming took off 0 bases at V and 6 bases at J, with 6 bases between the two ends. Germline lookup yields CDR1 SEHNR and CDR2 FQNEAQ (reference sequence). The CDR3 loop is CASSLARIEQYF. The CDR3 DNA reads as TGTGCCAGCAGCTTAGCCCGTATCGAGCAGTACTTC.